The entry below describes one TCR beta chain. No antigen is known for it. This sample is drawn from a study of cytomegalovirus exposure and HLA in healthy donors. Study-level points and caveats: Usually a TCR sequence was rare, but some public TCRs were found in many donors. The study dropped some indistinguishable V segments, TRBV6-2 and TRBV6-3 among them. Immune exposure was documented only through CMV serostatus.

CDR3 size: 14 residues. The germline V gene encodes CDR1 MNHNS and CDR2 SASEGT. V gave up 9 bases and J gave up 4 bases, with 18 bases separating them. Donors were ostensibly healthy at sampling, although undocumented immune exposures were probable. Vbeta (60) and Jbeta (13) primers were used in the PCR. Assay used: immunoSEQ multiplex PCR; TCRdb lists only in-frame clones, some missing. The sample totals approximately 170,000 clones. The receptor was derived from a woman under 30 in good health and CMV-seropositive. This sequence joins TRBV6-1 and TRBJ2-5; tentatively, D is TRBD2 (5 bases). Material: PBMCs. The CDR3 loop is CASYLGVLGETQYF. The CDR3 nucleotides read TGTGCCAGTTATCTCGGGGTATTAGGAGAGACCCAGTACTTC.